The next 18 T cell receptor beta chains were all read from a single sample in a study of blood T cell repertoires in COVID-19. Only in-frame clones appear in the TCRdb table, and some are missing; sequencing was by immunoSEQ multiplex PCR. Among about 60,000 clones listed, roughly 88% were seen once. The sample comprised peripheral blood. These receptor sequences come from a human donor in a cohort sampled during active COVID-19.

CDR3 region: CASSPSFNYEQYF. The CDR3 nucleotides read TGTGCCAGCAGCCCGAGCTTTAACTACGAGCAGTACTTC. The V gene is TRBV7-2, the J gene TRBJ2-7; D is uncertain. The V end was cut by 5 bases, the J end by 3 bases, with 11 bases between. Germline CDR1 is SGHTA and CDR2 is FQGNSA. This CDR3 has 13 residues.

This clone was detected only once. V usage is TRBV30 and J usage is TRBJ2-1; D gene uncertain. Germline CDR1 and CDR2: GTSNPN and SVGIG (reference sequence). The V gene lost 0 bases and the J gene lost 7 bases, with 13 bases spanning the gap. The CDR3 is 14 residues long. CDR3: CAWSVWSPRNEQFF. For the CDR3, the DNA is TGTGCCTGGAGTGTCTGGAGCCCGAGAAATGAGCAGTTCTTC.

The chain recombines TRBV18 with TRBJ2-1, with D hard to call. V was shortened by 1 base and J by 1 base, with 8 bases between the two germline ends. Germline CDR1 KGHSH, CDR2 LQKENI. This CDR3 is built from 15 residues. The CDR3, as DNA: TGTGCCAGCTCACCACGTTCAGAATCCTACAATGAGCAGTTCTTC. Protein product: CASSPRSESYNEQFF.

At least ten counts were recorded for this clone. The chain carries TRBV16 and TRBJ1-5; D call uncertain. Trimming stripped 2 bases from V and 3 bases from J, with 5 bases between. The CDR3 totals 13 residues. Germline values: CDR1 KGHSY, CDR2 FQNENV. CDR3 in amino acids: CASSQQNNQPQHF. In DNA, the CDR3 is TGTGCCAGCAGCCAACAGAACAATCAGCCCCAGCATTTT.

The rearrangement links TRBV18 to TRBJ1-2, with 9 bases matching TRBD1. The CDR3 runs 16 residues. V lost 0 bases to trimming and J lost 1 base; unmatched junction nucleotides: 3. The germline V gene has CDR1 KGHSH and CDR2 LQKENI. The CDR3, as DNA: TGTGCCAGCTCACCACCGAACAGGGGGCTTAACTATGGCTACACCTTC. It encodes CASSPPNRGLNYGYTF.

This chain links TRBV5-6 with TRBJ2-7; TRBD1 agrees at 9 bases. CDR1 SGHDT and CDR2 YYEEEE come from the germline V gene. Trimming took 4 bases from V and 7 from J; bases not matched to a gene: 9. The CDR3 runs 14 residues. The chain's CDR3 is CASSVGQGFREQYF. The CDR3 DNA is TGTGCCAGCAGCGTCGGACAGGGGTTTCGAGAGCAGTACTTC.

Written as DNA, the CDR3 is TGTGCCAGCAGCCGAGCGGGGGGGAGAGCAGATACGCAGTATTTT. It yields the protein CASSRAGGRADTQYF. V is TRBV11-2 and J is TRBJ2-3; 10 nucleotides align to TRBD2. V lost 5 bases to trimming and J lost 4 bases; unmatched junction nucleotides: 6. Germline loops: CDR1 SGHAT, CDR2 FQNNGV. The CDR3 totals 15 residues.

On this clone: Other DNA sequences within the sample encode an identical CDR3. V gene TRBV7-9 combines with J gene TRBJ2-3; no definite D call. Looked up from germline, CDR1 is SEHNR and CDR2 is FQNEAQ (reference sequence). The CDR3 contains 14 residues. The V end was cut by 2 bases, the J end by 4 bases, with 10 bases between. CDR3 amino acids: CASSLTGGADTQYF. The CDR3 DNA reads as TGTGCCAGCAGCTTAACTGGCGGCGCAGATACGCAGTATTTT.

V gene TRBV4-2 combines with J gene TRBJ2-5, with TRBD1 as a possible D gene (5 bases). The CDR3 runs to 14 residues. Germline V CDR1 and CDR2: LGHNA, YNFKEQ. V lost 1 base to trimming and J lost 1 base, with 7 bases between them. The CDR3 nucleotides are TGTGCCAGCAGCCAAGGACAGACCCAAGAGACCCAGTACTTC. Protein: CASSQGQTQETQYF.

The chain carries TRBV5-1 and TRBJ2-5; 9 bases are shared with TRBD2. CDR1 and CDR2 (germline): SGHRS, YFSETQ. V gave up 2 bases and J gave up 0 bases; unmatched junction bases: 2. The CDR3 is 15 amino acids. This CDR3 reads CASSLAGGNQETQYF. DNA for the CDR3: TGCGCCAGCAGCTTAGCGGGAGGAAACCAAGAGACCCAGTACTTC.

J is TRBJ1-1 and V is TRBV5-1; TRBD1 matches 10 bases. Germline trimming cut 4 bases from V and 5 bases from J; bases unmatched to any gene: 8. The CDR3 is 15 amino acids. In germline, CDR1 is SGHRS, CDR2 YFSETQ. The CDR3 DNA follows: TGCGCCAGCAGCGACCGGACAGGGGGTAAGACTGAAGCTTTCTTT. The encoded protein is CASSDRTGGKTEAFF.

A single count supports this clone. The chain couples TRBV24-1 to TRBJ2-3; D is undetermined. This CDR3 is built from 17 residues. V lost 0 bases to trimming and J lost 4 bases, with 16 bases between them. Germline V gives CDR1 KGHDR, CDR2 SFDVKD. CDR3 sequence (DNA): TGTGCCACCAGTGATTTGGCAGGTGTGGGTCGCCCAGATACGCAGTATTTT. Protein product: CATSDLAGVGRPDTQYF.

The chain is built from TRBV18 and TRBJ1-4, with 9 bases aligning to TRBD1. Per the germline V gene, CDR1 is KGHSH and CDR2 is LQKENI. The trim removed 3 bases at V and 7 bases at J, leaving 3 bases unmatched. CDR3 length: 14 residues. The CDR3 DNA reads TGTGCCAGCTCACCTGGACAGGGGTTTGAAAAACTGTTTTTT. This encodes CASSPGQGFEKLFF.

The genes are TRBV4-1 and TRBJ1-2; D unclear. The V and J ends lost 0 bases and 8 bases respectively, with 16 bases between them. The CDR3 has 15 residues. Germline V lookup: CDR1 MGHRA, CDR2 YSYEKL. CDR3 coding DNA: TGCGCCAGCAGCCAAGACCCAACGGTCCTCCGGGGCTACACCTTC. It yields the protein CASSQDPTVLRGYTF.

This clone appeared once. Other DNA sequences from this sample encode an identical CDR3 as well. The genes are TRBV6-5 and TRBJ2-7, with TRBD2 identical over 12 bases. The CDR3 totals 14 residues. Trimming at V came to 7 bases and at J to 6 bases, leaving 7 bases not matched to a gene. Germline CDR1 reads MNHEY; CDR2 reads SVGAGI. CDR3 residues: CASMTSGRGGEQYF. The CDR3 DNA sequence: TGTGCCAGCATGACTAGCGGGAGAGGGGGCGAGCAGTACTTC.

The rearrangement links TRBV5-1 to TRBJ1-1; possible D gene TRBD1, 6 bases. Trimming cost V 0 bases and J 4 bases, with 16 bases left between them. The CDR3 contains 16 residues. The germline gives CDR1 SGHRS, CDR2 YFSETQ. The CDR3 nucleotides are TGCGCCAGCAGCTTGGGTTTGCGGGGGCAAGGCACTGAAGCTTTCTTT. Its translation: CASSLGLRGQGTEAFF.

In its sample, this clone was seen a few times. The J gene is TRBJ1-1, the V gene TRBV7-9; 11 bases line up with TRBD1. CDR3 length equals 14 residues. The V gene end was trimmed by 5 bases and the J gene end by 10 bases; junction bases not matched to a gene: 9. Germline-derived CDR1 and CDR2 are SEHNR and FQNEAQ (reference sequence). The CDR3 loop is CASSARDRGFVAFF. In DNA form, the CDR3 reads TGTGCCAGCAGCGCCCGGGACAGGGGGTTTGTAGCTTTCTTT.

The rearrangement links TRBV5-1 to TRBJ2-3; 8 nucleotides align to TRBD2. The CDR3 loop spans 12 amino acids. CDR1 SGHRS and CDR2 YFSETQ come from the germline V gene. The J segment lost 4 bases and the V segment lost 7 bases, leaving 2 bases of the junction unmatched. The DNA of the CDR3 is TGCGCCAGCGGGACTAGATCAGATACGCAGTATTTT. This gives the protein CASGTRSDTQYF.